This TCR beta chain was captured in a study of blood T cell repertoires in COVID-19. Method: immunoSEQ multiplex PCR; TCRdb's copy keeps in-frame clones and lacks some. The sample contains approximately 300,000 clones, around 85% of which appear only once. The receptor's source is a human donor with COVID-19, enrolled during active disease. The donor label of this sample is uncertain. Sequencing was performed on peripheral blood.

This CDR3 reads CASSLAAGANEKLFF. CDR3 nucleotide sequence: TGTGCCAGCAGCTTAGCGGCGGGAGCTAATGAAAAACTGTTTTTT. J is TRBJ1-4 and V is TRBV7-9; no reliable D call. Germline V gene data show CDR1 as SEHNR and CDR2 as FQNEAQ (reference sequence). V was cut by 0 bases and J by 3 bases, with 8 bases left in between. This CDR3 is 15 amino acids long.